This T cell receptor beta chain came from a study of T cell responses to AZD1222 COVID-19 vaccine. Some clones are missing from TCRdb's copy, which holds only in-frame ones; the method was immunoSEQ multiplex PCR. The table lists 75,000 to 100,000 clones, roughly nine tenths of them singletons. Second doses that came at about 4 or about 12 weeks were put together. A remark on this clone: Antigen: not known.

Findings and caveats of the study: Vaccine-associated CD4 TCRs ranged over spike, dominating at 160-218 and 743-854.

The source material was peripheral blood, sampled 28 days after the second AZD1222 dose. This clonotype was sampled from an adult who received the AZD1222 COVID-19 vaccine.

CDR3 sequence: CASSEVVEGREAFF. In DNA form, the CDR3 reads TGTGCCAGCAGTGAAGTGGTGGAGGGGCGGGAAGCTTTCTTT. The chain uses TRBV2 and TRBJ1-1, with D perhaps matching TRBD1 (5 bases). This CDR3 has 14 amino acids. Germline-derived CDR1 and CDR2 are SNHLY and FYNNEI. The V gene lost 1 base and the J gene lost 8 bases, with 14 bases spanning the gap.